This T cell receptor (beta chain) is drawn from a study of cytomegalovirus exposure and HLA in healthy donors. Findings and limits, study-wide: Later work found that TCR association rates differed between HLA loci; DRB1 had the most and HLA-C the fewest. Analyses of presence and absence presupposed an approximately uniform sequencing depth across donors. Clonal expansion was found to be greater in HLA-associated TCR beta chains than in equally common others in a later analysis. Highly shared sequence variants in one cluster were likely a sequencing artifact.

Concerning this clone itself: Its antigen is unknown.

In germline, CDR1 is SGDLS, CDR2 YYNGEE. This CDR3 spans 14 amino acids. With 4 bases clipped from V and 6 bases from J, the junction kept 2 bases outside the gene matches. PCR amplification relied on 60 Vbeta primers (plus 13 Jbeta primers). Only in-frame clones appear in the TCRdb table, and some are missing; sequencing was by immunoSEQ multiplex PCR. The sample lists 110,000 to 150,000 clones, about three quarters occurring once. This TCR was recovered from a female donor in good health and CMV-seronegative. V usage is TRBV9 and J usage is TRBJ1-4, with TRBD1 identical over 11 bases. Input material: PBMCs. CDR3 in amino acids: CASSRTGGDEKLFF. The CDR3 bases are TGTGCCAGCAGCCGGACAGGGGGCGATGAAAAACTGTTTTTT.